The 24 T cell receptor beta chains below all came from one sample that was sequenced in a study of T cells in Graves' hyperthyroidism and ophthalmopathy. RNA transcripts provided the source from which TCR beta CDR3 regions were amplified. TCR CDR3 regions were first amplified by RT-PCR with HTBI primers. Via MiXCR, TCRdb re-called the multiplex PCR reads, giving one row per CDR3 protein. This table has approximately 300,000 distinct CDR3 sequences, roughly 15% appearing once. Sample: blood. The receptors were gathered from a man between 25 and 39 years old with Graves' hyperthyroidism.

In this sample, this clonotype turned up many times. V is TRBV6-1 and J is TRBJ1-6, with D possibly matching TRBD1 (6 bases). Trimming took 5 bases from V and 7 from J, leaving 15 bases between them. The CDR3 contains 15 residues. From germline, CDR1 is MNHNS and CDR2 SASEGT. The CDR3 DNA reads as TGTGCCAGCAGTTGGACGCAGGGGAGGAATTCACCCCTCCACTTT. Amino acid sequence: CASSWTQGRNSPLHF.

The chain has TRBV4-1 and TRBJ2-3, with D possibly being TRBD1 or TRBD2 (7 bases each). The CDR3 length is 20 residues. V was shortened by 3 bases and J by 2 bases, with 27 bases between the two germline ends. From germline, CDR1 is MGHRA and CDR2 YSYEKL. The CDR3 coding sequence is TGCGCCAGCAGCCACTCCATCTCAGGCGGCAGGGGGAGGGACACAGATACGCAGTATTTT. As protein: CASSHSISGGRGRDTDTQYF.

The V call is TRBV29-1, the J call TRBJ1-1; TRBD1 agrees at 7 bases. With 5 bases clipped from V and 6 bases from J, the junction kept 9 bases outside the gene matches. The CDR3 consists of 13 residues. Looked up from germline, CDR1 is SQVTM and CDR2 is ANQGSEA. CDR3 nucleotides: TGCAGCGTTACAGGGGCGTTAGTCTCTGAAGCTTTCTTT. Translation gives CSVTGALVSEAFF. Combining the CDR3 with reference TRBV29-1 and TRBJ1-1 gives the whole variable domain SAVISQKPSRDICQRGTSLTIQCQVDSQVTMMFWYRQQPGQSLTLIATANQGSEATYESGFVIDKFPISRPNLTFSTLTVSNMSPEDSSIYLCSVTGALVSEAFFGQGTRLTVV.

This clonotype was observed many times. V is TRBV27 and J is TRBJ2-7; 11 bases align to TRBD2. This CDR3 has 15 amino acids. Germline CDR1 is MNHEY and CDR2 is SMNVEV (reference sequence). J was trimmed by 2 bases and V by 5 bases; bases with no gene match: 5. The CDR3 protein is CASSASLAGAYEQYF. DNA of the CDR3: TGTGCCAGCAGTGCATCACTAGCGGGGGCCTACGAGCAGTACTTC.

This clonotype appeared a few times. This rearrangement joins TRBV12-3 or TRBV12-4 to TRBJ2-2; D unresolved. The V end lost 6 bases, the J end lost 5 bases, and 13 bases lay between the germline ends. The CDR3 contains 14 residues. CDR3 in DNA: TGTGCCAGCAGGCCGGAGCTTCGTACCGGGGAGCTGTTTTTT. It specifies CASRPELRTGELFF.

This clonotype was found many times. The chain joins TRBV30 to TRBJ2-1, with D perhaps matching TRBD2 (6 bases). Germline V CDR1 and CDR2: GTSNPN, SVGIG (reference sequence). Trimming took 7 bases from V and 2 from J, leaving 12 bases between them. The CDR3 has 13 amino acids. DNA of the CDR3: TGTGCCTCCCATAGCGGTACCTACAATGAGCAGTTCTTC. It yields the protein CASHSGTYNEQFF.

Many counts were recorded for this clonotype. The chain links TRBV28 to TRBJ1-2; D unresolved. Germline V gives CDR1 MDHEN, CDR2 SYDVKM. Trimming removed 3 bases at V and 7 bases at J, with 18 bases between. The CDR3 is 15 amino acids. CDR3 sequence (DNA): TGTGCCAGCAGTTTTGGTTATCGAGGGCGGGGTGGCTACACCTTC. Its translation is CASSFGYRGRGGYTF.

J is TRBJ2-2 and V is TRBV24-1, with TRBD1 identical over 7 bases. The junction had 4 bases not matched to a gene; V was cut back by 4 bases and J by 3 bases. Germline CDR1 reads KGHDR; CDR2 reads SFDVKD. The CDR3 length is 15 residues. The DNA for the CDR3 is TGTGCCACCAGTGACCCGGGACAGCACACCGGGGAGCTGTTTTTT. It yields the protein CATSDPGQHTGELFF.

The chain carries TRBV19 and TRBJ2-2; possible D gene TRBD1, 5 bases. The germline CDR1 and CDR2 sequences are LNHDA and SQIVND (reference sequence). V lost 7 bases, J lost 6 bases, and 12 bases lay in between. CDR3 length: 13 residues. The CDR3 DNA follows: TGTGCCAGTACCCCTACAGGCGCCGGGGAGCTGTTTTTT. It translates to CASTPTGAGELFF. The full variable domain, completed using reference TRBV19 and TRBJ2-2, is DGGITQSPKYLFRKEGQNVTLSCEQNLNHDAMYWYRQDPGQGLRLIYYSQIVNDFQKGDIAEGYSVSREKKESFPLTVTSAQKNPTAFYLCASTPTGAGELFFGEGSRLTVL.

This clonotype was seen many times. This chain connects TRBV11-2 to TRBJ2-3; D gene unclear. The CDR3 covers 15 residues. Trimming cost V 2 bases and J 0 bases, with 9 bases left between them. Germline V gene data show CDR1 as SGHAT and CDR2 as FQNNGV. The CDR3 is CASSLKRSSTDTQYF. The CDR3 DNA reads TGTGCCAGCAGCTTAAAGCGCTCTAGCACAGATACGCAGTATTTT.

The V gene is TRBV15, the J gene TRBJ2-2; 7 bases map to TRBD2. Trimming took 8 bases from V and 4 from J; bases not matched to a gene: 7. The CDR3 spans 14 residues. Germline V gene lookup returns CDR1 LNHNV and CDR2 YYDKDF (reference sequence). CDR3 sequence (DNA): TGTGCCACCGGGGGGGTGTCACGCACCGGGGAGCTGTTTTTT. It specifies CATGGVSRTGELFF.

This clonotype was observed a few times. Possible read error: a much larger clone is one base away. CDR3 sequence: CVSSTPDRSNEQFF. The CDR3 bases are TGCGTCAGCAGCACCCCGGACAGGTCCAATGAGCAGTTCTTC. This chain links TRBV5-1 with TRBJ2-1; 7 bases line up with TRBD1. CDR1 and CDR2 (germline): SGHRS, YFSETQ. The CDR3 length is 14 residues.

This clonotype was seen a few times. The chain uses TRBV9 and TRBJ2-7; D not certain. Germline values: CDR1 SGDLS, CDR2 YYNGEE. With 3 bases removed from V and 4 bases from J, the gap between germline ends came to 17 bases. The CDR3 is 15 residues long. CDR3: CASSASGSVGYEQYF. As DNA, the CDR3 is TGTGCCAGCAGCGCCTCAGGATCCGTAGGATACGAGCAGTACTTC.

This clonotype has a count of ten or more. The genes are TRBV5-1 and TRBJ2-3; no definite D call. Trimming took 0 bases from V and 2 from J, leaving 13 bases between them. Per germline, CDR1 SGHRS and CDR2 YFSETQ. This CDR3 is built from 16 residues. CDR3: CASSLEGYPSTDTQYF. Here the CDR3 DNA reads TGCGCCAGCAGCTTGGAAGGGTACCCATCCACAGATACGCAGTATTTT.

This clonotype was detected a few times. The V and J genes are TRBV6-5 and TRBJ1-1; 9 positions agree with TRBD1. Germline values: CDR1 MNHEY, CDR2 SVGAGI. J gave up 0 bases and V 5 bases, and 4 bases lay outside the gene matches. The CDR3 sequence is 15 residues long. The CDR3 nucleotides read TGTGCCAGCAGTACTGGGACAGGGCTGAACACTGAAGCTTTCTTT. It specifies CASSTGTGLNTEAFF.

This sequence joins TRBV20-1 and TRBJ2-7; D perhaps matches TRBD1 (6 bases). Germline CDR1 and CDR2: DFQATT and SNEGSKA (reference sequence). The CDR3 is 15 residues long. The V end was cut by 6 bases, the J end by 1 base, with 19 bases between. The CDR3 spells CSAHPSDRLSYEQYF. CDR3 nucleotides: TGCAGTGCCCATCCGAGTGACAGGCTATCCTACGAGCAGTACTTC.

At least ten counts were recorded for this clonotype. V and J are TRBV28 and TRBJ2-1, with D perhaps TRBD1 (6 bases). The CDR3 is 15 residues long. The V and J ends lost 6 bases and 0 bases respectively, with 12 bases between them. Germline CDR1 reads MDHEN; CDR2 reads SYDVKM. CDR3 sequence: CASSNTGPSYNEQFF. In DNA, the CDR3 is TGTGCCAGCAGCAACACAGGGCCCTCCTACAATGAGCAGTTCTTC.

The rearrangement joins TRBV5-1 to TRBJ1-1; TRBD1 might be the D (5 bases). V lost 0 bases and J lost 4, with 13 bases in between. CDR3 length: 15 residues. Germline CDR1 reads SGHRS; CDR2 reads YFSETQ. The CDR3 DNA sequence: TGCGCCAGCAGCTTGGCCCAGGGTTTGACCACTGAAGCTTTCTTT. Encoded protein: CASSLAQGLTTEAFF.

This clonotype was observed at least ten times. The chain couples TRBV7-8 to TRBJ1-1, with D hard to call. The CDR3 contains 15 residues. V was shortened by 4 bases and J by 0 bases, with 12 bases between the two germline ends. Germline V lookup: CDR1 SGHVS, CDR2 FQNEAQ. CDR3 sequence (DNA): TGTGCCAGCAGCTCCCAGTCTTCAGTGAACACTGAAGCTTTCTTT. Protein: CASSSQSSVNTEAFF. Complete variable domain (other parts from reference TRBV7-8 and TRBJ1-1): GAGVSQSPRYKVAKRGQDVALRCDPISGHVSLFWYQQALGQGPEFLTYFQNEAQLDKSGLPSDRFFAERPEGSVSTLKIQRTQQEDSAVYLCASSSQSSVNTEAFFGQGTRLTVV.

The V call is TRBV6-1, the J call TRBJ2-3, with D tentatively TRBD2 (5 bases). Trimming took 6 bases from V and 4 from J, leaving 20 bases between them. Germline CDR1 reads MNHNS; CDR2 reads SASEGT. The CDR3 contains 16 residues. CDR3 coding DNA: TGTGCCAGCAGGGAAAGGCCTAGCTGCTGCGCAGATACGCAGTATTTT. Its protein is CASRERPSCCADTQYF.

This clonotype was seen many times. The chain links TRBV19 to TRBJ2-1; D is unclear. V shed 6 bases and J shed 2 bases, with 8 bases lying between them. This CDR3 region has 13 residues. Germline CDR1 reads LNHDA; CDR2 reads SQIVND (reference sequence). CDR3 nucleotide sequence: TGTGCCAGTAGCAAGGGCACCTACAATGAGCAGTTCTTC. Protein sequence: CASSKGTYNEQFF.

The rearrangement links TRBV3-1 to TRBJ1-3, with D perhaps matching TRBD1 (5 bases). Germline V gene lookup returns CDR1 LGHDT and CDR2 YNNKEL (reference sequence). The V gene lost 4 bases and the J gene lost 0 bases, with 13 bases spanning the gap. The length of the CDR3 is 16 residues. In DNA, the CDR3 is TGTGCCAGCAGCCTTCGGGACGCCGGCTCTGGAAACACCATATATTTT. It yields the protein CASSLRDAGSGNTIYF.

This clonotype showed up many times. This chain connects TRBV20-1 to TRBJ2-3; D gene uncertain. The CDR3 is 12 residues long. Germline CDR1 is DFQATT and CDR2 is SNEGSKA (reference sequence). Trimming took 3 bases from V and 6 from J, leaving 10 bases between them. The CDR3 protein is CSASRNGDTQYF. The CDR3 DNA follows: TGCAGTGCTAGCCGCAACGGCGATACGCAGTATTTT.

This clonotype has only a few counts. The rearrangement uses TRBV6-1 and TRBJ2-2; the D gene is possibly TRBD1 (6 bases). V was trimmed by 6 bases and J by 2 bases, leaving 16 bases between them. CDR1 is MNHNS and CDR2 is SASEGT in the germline V gene. The CDR3 spans 16 residues. The CDR3 region has the DNA TGTGCCAGCAGCACCCCCGGACAGCCCAACACCGGGGAGCTGTTTTTT. Translating gives CASSTPGQPNTGELFF.